This T cell receptor beta chain was documented in a study of OX40 agonist ivuxolimab in advanced cancers. Across the whole study: Intravenous ivuxolimab at 0.01 to 10 mg/kg was given to patients every 2 weeks. Study-level results: Doses of 0.1 to 3.0 mg/kg were accompanied by clonal expansion of CD4+ and CD8+ blood T cells by week 6.

Clones were read by immunoSEQ multiplex PCR, and TCRdb kept only the in-frame ones, dropping some. The repertoire holds roughly 83,000 clones, with approximately 84% as singletons. With respect to this clone: Antigen: not known.

Trimming removed 3 bases from V and 0 bases from J, with 3 bases in between. Germline loops: CDR1 SGHDT, CDR2 YYEEEE. The CDR3 is 12 amino acids. This TCR derives from an adult with an advanced solid tumor such as melanoma, head and neck, liver or kidney cancer. The specimen comprised CD4+ or CD8+ T cells sorted from blood, sampled in a trial of the OX40 agonist ivuxolimab. The chain recombines TRBV5-6 with TRBJ1-2; D unclear. In DNA, the CDR3 is TGTGCCAGCAGCTATGCTAACTATGGCTACACCTTC. Translated: CASSYANYGYTF.